One and the same sample provided the 8 T cell receptor beta chains below, sequenced in a study of T-cell memory formation after mild COVID-19. Each CDR3 protein is one row after TCRdb ran MiXCR on the 5' RACE reads. This table has roughly 610,000 distinct CDR3 sequences, around 16% appearing once. Material for sequencing was PBMCs or a T cell subset sorted from them (not recorded which). These receptors all come from an adult woman who had mild COVID-19 (a few samples of this study predate the infection). Cell type and time point are not known.

V usage is TRBV12-3 or TRBV12-4 and J usage is TRBJ2-3; no definite D call. Trimming removed 3 bases at V and 3 bases at J, with 7 bases between. The CDR3 consists of 13 residues. DNA for the CDR3: TGTGCCAGCAGTTTGATCGGTACAGATACGCAGTATTTT. Protein product: CASSLIGTDTQYF.

J is TRBJ1-2 and V is TRBV15, with D possibly matching TRBD1 (5 bases). This CDR3 contains 16 residues. Germline V lookup: CDR1 LNHNV, CDR2 YYDKDF (reference sequence). The germline V and J ends were trimmed by 1 base and 4 bases, with 16 bases remaining between them. Here the CDR3 DNA reads TGTGCCACCAGCAGAGCCCTCTCCCAGGGTAGCTATGGCTACACCTTC. Translation: CATSRALSQGSYGYTF.

The rearrangement links TRBV7-9 to TRBJ2-7, with unresolved D. The V and J ends lost 1 base and 2 bases respectively, with 15 bases between them. The CDR3 has 16 amino acids. In germline, CDR1 is SEHNR, CDR2 FQNEAQ (reference sequence). Written as DNA, the CDR3 is TGTGCCAGCAGCTTAGTTCTCGCCGGCTGGGCCTACGAGCAGTACTTC. Translating gives CASSLVLAGWAYEQYF.

The gene calls are TRBV20-1 and TRBJ2-2, with D maybe TRBD1 (5 bases). V lost 0 bases and J lost 4, with 12 bases in between. The germline gives CDR1 DFQATT, CDR2 SNEGSKA (reference sequence). CDR3 length: 15 amino acids. The CDR3 sequence: CSARDTGTLTGELFF. CDR3 bases: TGCAGTGCTAGAGATACAGGAACTCTCACCGGGGAGCTGTTTTTT.

The rearrangement uses TRBV12-3 or TRBV12-4 and TRBJ1-1, with 8 bases lining up with TRBD1. This CDR3 has 15 residues. With 3 bases clipped from V and 4 bases from J, the junction kept 7 bases outside the gene matches. The CDR3 DNA is TGTGCCAGCAGTTTTTTAGGACAGGGCTTCACTGAAGCTTTCTTT. This translates into CASSFLGQGFTEAFF.

This clonotype was recorded a few times. The chain is built from TRBV20-1 and TRBJ2-7; D is undetermined. Germline V gives CDR1 DFQATT, CDR2 SNEGSKA (reference sequence). CDR3 length: 12 amino acids. Deletions cut 3 bases from V and 2 bases from J, with 8 bases between. The CDR3 protein is CSASWQTYEQYF. The CDR3 DNA follows: TGCAGTGCTAGTTGGCAGACCTACGAGCAGTACTTC.

The chain carries TRBV5-5 and TRBJ1-2; 11 bases align to TRBD1. This CDR3 comprises 16 residues. V lost 4 bases to trimming and J lost 7 bases; unmatched junction nucleotides: 12. Germline V lookup: CDR1 SGHKS, CDR2 YYEKEE (reference sequence). The CDR3 DNA is TGTGCCAGCAGCCCCCGGGGCGGACAGGGGGCGTCTGGCTACACCTTC. This gives the protein CASSPRGGQGASGYTF. Looking up the rest from reference TRBV5-5 and TRBJ1-2 gives the full variable domain: DAGVTQSPTHLIKTRGQQVTLRCSPISGHKSVSWYQQVLGQGPQFIFQYYEKEERGRGNFPDRFSARQFPNYSSELNVNALLLGDSALYLCASSPRGGQGASGYTFGSGTRLTVV.

The chain employs TRBV15 and TRBJ2-4; possibly TRBD1 for D (5 bases). The CDR3 is made up of 15 amino acids. Trimming left V 0 bases short and J 8 bases short, with 14 bases between. The germline CDR1 and CDR2 sequences are LNHNV and YYDKDF (reference sequence). CDR3 bases: TGTGCCACCAGCAGAGATCGCCAGGGTGAGCACATTCAGTACTTC. Translated, it gives CATSRDRQGEHIQYF. The full variable domain, completed using reference TRBV15 and TRBJ2-4, is DAMVIQNPRYQVTQFGKPVTLSCSQTLNHNVMYWYQQKSSQAPKLLFHYYDKDFNNEADTPDNFQSRRPNTSFCFLDIRSPGLGDTAMYLCATSRDRQGEHIQYFGAGTRLSVL.